Sequencing of this T cell receptor (beta chain) was carried out in a study of cytomegalovirus exposure and HLA in healthy donors. This PCR relied on a set of 60 Vbeta primers and 13 Jbeta primers. TCRdb keeps only in-frame clones here, not all; method: immunoSEQ multiplex PCR. The table shows about 83,000 clones, with 70% to 85% occurring only once. The receptor was isolated from a man aged 60 to 75 in good health and CMV-seronegative. The sequencing sample was made of PBMCs.

CDR3 nucleotides: TGTGCCAGCAGCCCAAGGGGGTACGAGCAGTACTTC. This gives the protein CASSPRGYEQYF. J is TRBJ2-7 and V is TRBV5-6, with TRBD1 as a possible D gene (6 bases). The V end lost 4 bases, the J end lost 4 bases, and 9 bases lay between the germline ends. The germline V gene encodes CDR1 SGHDT and CDR2 YYEEEE. The CDR3 has 12 amino acids.